The rows below give T cell receptor beta chains drawn from one sample of a study of control samples from healthy donors and cancer patients. TCRdb's copy holds only in-frame clones and misses some; the assay was immunoSEQ multiplex PCR. The sample yields around 30,000 clones, roughly 93% seen once. The sample comprised PBMCs. These receptors came from a man aged 50 to 59 with lung cancer. CDR3s include the opening cysteine and the closing phenylalanine or tryptophan. A D gene is named only where the DNA matches it firmly. Part of the rows lack a size; the others show once, few, many or a class for expanded clones.

V,J,size,D,CDR3,DNA
TRBV2,TRBJ2-1,.,.,CASSEARQFF,TGTGCCAGCAGTGAAGCGAGGCAGTTCTTC
TRBV7-6,TRBJ2-2,.,TRBD1,CASSSPTGVDTGELFF,TGTGCCAGCAGCTCTCCGACAGGGGTGGACACCGGGGAGCTGTTTTTT
TRBV14,TRBJ1-6,.,.,CASSQMETSLHF,TGTGCCAGCAGCCAAATGGAAACTTCCCTCCACTTT
TRBV5-1,TRBJ1-3,.,TRBD1,CASSERQGGNTIYF,TGCGCCAGCAGCGAACGACAGGGCGGAAACACCATATATTTT
TRBV27,TRBJ1-5,.,.,CASSLSWGNRPQHF,TGTGCCAGCAGTTTATCTTGGGGGAATCGGCCCCAGCATTTT
TRBV18,TRBJ2-3,.,TRBD2,CASSPTQGAGVSDTQYF,TGTGCCAGCTCACCGACCCAGGGAGCGGGGGTTTCAGATACGCAGTATTTT
TRBV7-3,TRBJ2-2,.,.,CASSRYGGELFF,TGTGCCAGCAGCCGGTACGGCGGGGAGCTGTTTTTT
TRBV3-1/TRBV3-2,TRBJ1-1,once,.,CASSAQGETEAFF,TGTGCCAGCAGCGCACAGGGAGAGACTGAAGCTTTCTTT
TRBV18,TRBJ1-4,.,.,CASSQDRSNEKLFF,TGTGCCAGCTCACAAGACAGGTCCAATGAAAAACTGTTTTTT
TRBV19,TRBJ2-7,once,.,CASSPHPGELSYEQYF,TGTGCCAGCTCCCCGCATCCCGGGGAGTTAAGCTACGAGCAGTACTTC
TRBV9,TRBJ2-5,.,TRBD2,CASSVAPGLAGEPQETQYF,TGTGCCAGCAGCGTAGCTCCGGGACTAGCGGGGGAGCCACAAGAGACCCAGTACTTC
TRBV7-9,TRBJ2-2,.,.,CASHGQKNTGELFF,TGTGCCAGCCATGGACAGAAGAACACCGGGGAGCTGTTTTTT
TRBV4-1,TRBJ2-4,.,TRBD2,CASSPGLAGGQGKNIQYF,TGCGCCAGCAGCCCGGGACTAGCGGGGGGGCAAGGCAAAAACATTCAGTACTTC